The next 26 T cell receptor beta chains were all read from a single sample in a study of T-cell reconstitution after alpha-beta-depleted transplantation in children. Preparation of the TCRbeta library used unique molecular identifiers. TCRdb independently ran MiXCR on the PCR reads; one entry per CDR3 protein. The sample carries hundreds of thousands of distinct CDR3 sequences, less than 15% recorded once. The material was PBMCs, obtained before TCRalphabeta/CD19-depleted stem cell transplant. Receptors originate from a girl aged 2-15 years with congenital amegakaryocytic thrombocytopenia, due to receive a stem cell transplant.

Many counts were recorded for this clonotype. The rearrangement joins TRBV20-1 to TRBJ2-3; 7 positions agree with TRBD2. The CDR3 consists of 15 residues. CDR1 and CDR2 (germline): DFQATT, SNEGSKA (reference sequence). V was pared by 6 bases and J by 0 bases, with 9 bases of the junction left unmatched. The CDR3 here is CSAASGRGSTDTQYF. In DNA form, the CDR3 reads TGCAGTGCGGCCAGCGGGCGGGGGAGCACAGATACGCAGTATTTT.

In its sample, this clonotype was seen many times. One end of the junction fails to match germline, which may point to a read error. V is TRBV28 and J is TRBJ1-2; a possible D gene is TRBD1 (5 bases). This CDR3 is built from 13 residues. Germline loops: CDR1 MDHEN, CDR2 SYDVKM. Here the CDR3 reads CASSLGTGYGYTF. The CDR3 coding sequence is TGTGCCAGCAGTTTAGGGACGGGGTATGGTTACACCTTC.

This clonotype has just a few counts. The J gene is TRBJ2-1, the V gene TRBV12-3 or TRBV12-4, with 10 bases fitting TRBD2. The CDR3 contains 18 residues. V gave up 1 base and J gave up 6 bases; unmatched junction bases: 12. The CDR3 DNA reads as TGTGCCAGCAGTTTAGGGACTAGCGGATTCAGGCCGTCCAATGAGCAGTTCTTC. Amino acids: CASSLGTSGFRPSNEQFF.

The chain uses TRBV7-2 and TRBJ2-7; the match to TRBD2 covers 9 bases. V lost 4 bases, J lost 5 bases, and 6 bases stayed unmatched. The CDR3 consists of 14 residues. Germline V lookup: CDR1 SGHTA, CDR2 FQGNSA. In DNA form, the CDR3 reads TGTGCCAGCAGCTCCGGGACTAGCCTCAACGAGCAGTACTTC. It specifies CASSSGTSLNEQYF.

This clonotype showed up just a few times. The rearrangement joins TRBV20-1 to TRBJ2-7; D unresolved. The CDR3 is made up of 16 amino acids. Trimming left V 6 bases short and J 0 bases short, with 21 bases between. Germline values: CDR1 DFQATT, CDR2 SNEGSKA (reference sequence). The CDR3 nucleotides are TGCAGTGCCGACCCACTCCTGCGGACCGACTCCTACGAGCAGTACTTC. Translating it yields CSADPLLRTDSYEQYF.

This rearrangement joins TRBV15 to TRBJ2-1; TRBD2 is a possible D gene (6 bases). V was trimmed by 5 bases and J by 7 bases, leaving 15 bases between them. This CDR3 is 14 amino acids long. Germline V gene data show CDR1 as LNHNV and CDR2 as YYDKDF (reference sequence). As DNA, the CDR3 is TGTGCCACCAGCTTTGCGGGAAAAACAAATGAGCAGTTCTTC. This gives the protein CATSFAGKTNEQFF.

This clonotype has at least ten counts. The J gene is TRBJ2-1, the V gene TRBV20-1; 14 nucleotides agree with TRBD2. V lost 2 bases to trimming and J lost 3 bases; unmatched junction nucleotides: 6. CDR1 DFQATT and CDR2 SNEGSKA come from the germline V gene (reference sequence). The CDR3 spans 17 residues. Here the CDR3 reads CSARKPGLAGGYNEQFF. In DNA, the CDR3 is TGCAGTGCTAGAAAACCCGGACTAGCGGGAGGCTACAATGAGCAGTTCTTC.

The rearrangement uses TRBV3-1 and TRBJ2-3; D possibly corresponds to TRBD1 (6 bases). The CDR3 spans 14 residues. Germline assignment: CDR1 LGHDT and CDR2 YNNKEL (reference sequence). Trimming pared 1 base from V and 5 bases from J, leaving 10 bases between. The CDR3 nucleotides are TGTGCCAGCAGCCAAGCCCTCAGGGGAGATACGCAGTATTTT. This sequence encodes CASSQALRGDTQYF.

This clonotype occurred a few times. The chain recombines TRBV12-3 or TRBV12-4 with TRBJ2-5; D gene ambiguous. V shed 6 bases and J shed 5 bases, with 13 bases lying between them. The CDR3 is 13 residues long. The CDR3 nucleotides read TGTGCCAGCAGCCTACGACCGTGGGAGACCCAGTACTTC. Protein: CASSLRPWETQYF.

This clonotype was recorded a few times. This sequence joins TRBV18 and TRBJ2-1, with 7 bases aligning to TRBD1. Germline loops: CDR1 KGHSH, CDR2 LQKENI. The CDR3 covers 12 residues. V was pared by 1 base and J by 14 bases, with 5 bases of the junction left unmatched. CDR3: CASSPRQGREFF. The CDR3 bases are TGTGCCAGCTCACCACGACAGGGAAGAGAGTTCTTC.

This clonotype has at least ten counts. For the CDR3, the DNA is TGCGCCAGCAGCAGTAAGCGGGAGGTGGGCCCAGATACGCAGTATTTT. Protein: CASSSKREVGPDTQYF. The chain has TRBV5-1 and TRBJ2-3; 9 bases map to TRBD2. Germline CDR1 and CDR2: SGHRS and YFSETQ. This CDR3 is built from 16 residues. Losses at the gene ends were 4 bases for V and 4 bases for J; bases not matched to a gene: 10.

The rearrangement links TRBV20-1 to TRBJ2-3; either TRBD1 or TRBD2 may fit D (5 bases each). The germline V gene encodes CDR1 DFQATT and CDR2 SNEGSKA (reference sequence). V gave up 5 bases and J gave up 6 bases, with 6 bases separating them. This CDR3 is 10 amino acids long. The CDR3 is CSAGTDTQYF. The CDR3 coding sequence is TGCAGTGCTGGGACGGATACGCAGTATTTT.

This clonotype was counted at least ten times. This chain uses TRBV12-3 or TRBV12-4 with TRBJ2-1; 7 bases align to TRBD2. Trimming at V came to 5 bases and at J to 5 bases, leaving 9 bases not matched to a gene. The CDR3 consists of 15 residues. DNA of the CDR3: TGTGCCAGCAGTAGGGGACTACTCCTCAACAATGAGCAGTTCTTC. Amino acid sequence: CASSRGLLLNNEQFF.

This clonotype was seen many times. This chain uses TRBV7-9 with TRBJ2-3; D call uncertain. Germline V gene data show CDR1 as SEHNR and CDR2 as FQNEAQ (reference sequence). Trimming removed 5 bases at V and 6 bases at J, with 6 bases between. This CDR3 contains 11 residues. The CDR3 reads CASSGDDTQYF. The CDR3 nucleotides read TGTGCCAGCAGCGGGGATGATACGCAGTATTTT.

The rearrangement links TRBV20-1 to TRBJ2-3; TRBD1 or TRBD2 may be the D gene (7 bases each). The CDR3 length is 16 residues. V lost 4 bases and J lost 1, with 18 bases in between. Germline CDR1 and CDR2: DFQATT and SNEGSKA (reference sequence). This CDR3 reads CSATQGGSGGTDTQYF. In DNA form, the CDR3 reads TGCAGTGCTACCCAGGGGGGGAGCGGGGGCACAGATACGCAGTATTTT.

The chain couples TRBV25-1 to TRBJ2-2; 7 bases are a match to TRBD2. Germline-derived CDR1 and CDR2 are MGHDK and SYGVNS. The CDR3 is made up of 16 amino acids. Trimming cost V 3 bases and J 4 bases; bases outside gene matches: 8. The CDR3 DNA sequence: TGTGCCAGCAGTGACCCCGGATCGGGAGGCACCGGGGAGCTGTTTTTT. Protein: CASSDPGSGGTGELFF.

This clonotype was seen more than once but under ten times. This chain links TRBV7-9 with TRBJ2-6, with TRBD2 as a possible D gene (7 bases). CDR3 length equals 16 residues. The V and J ends lost 7 bases and 2 bases respectively, with 15 bases between them. Germline V CDR1 and CDR2: SEHNR, FQNEAQ (reference sequence). CDR3 bases: TGTGCCAGCATAGGGGGGGCTTACGCTGGGGCCAACGTCCTGACTTTC. Amino acids: CASIGGAYAGANVLTF.

Note on this clonotype: The junction differs from germline at one of its ends, possibly a read error. The rearrangement links TRBV27 to TRBJ2-1; 12 positions match TRBD2. Germline-derived CDR1 and CDR2 are MNHEY and SMNVEV (reference sequence). This CDR3 has 16 amino acids. The CDR3 DNA follows: TGTGCCAGCAGATTTCCCCGGACTAGCGGGAAACATGAGCAGTCCTTC. Amino acid sequence: CASRFPRTSGKHEQSF.

As concerns this clonotype: With a much larger clone just one base away, this may be a read error. V and J are TRBV11-2 and TRBJ2-5, with D possibly matching TRBD2 (5 bases). The germline V and J ends were trimmed by 2 bases and 6 bases, with 13 bases remaining between them. The CDR3 is 14 residues long. Germline lookup yields CDR1 SGHAT and CDR2 FQNNGV. The chain's CDR3 is CASSLWGGEKTQYF. CDR3 bases: TGTGCCAGCAGCTTATGGGGTGGGGAGAAGACCCAGTACTTC.

This clonotype appeared a few times. This chain links TRBV12-3 or TRBV12-4 with TRBJ2-1; the D is unclear. Trimming removed 7 bases from V and 10 bases from J, with 20 bases in between. The CDR3 loop spans 14 amino acids. The CDR3 sequence is CASNPALLPEEQFF. The CDR3 DNA sequence: TGTGCCAGCAATCCGGCCCTGTTACCTGAGGAGCAGTTCTTC.

This clonotype was found many times. The genes are TRBV21-1 and TRBJ2-1; TRBD2 is taken as the D call from the table, unchecked against the DNA. TRBV21-1 is reported as a pseudogene. The CDR3 consists of 16 residues. Here the CDR3 DNA reads TGTGCCAGCAGCCAACTAGCGGGAGTCCACTACAATGAGCAGTTCTTC. This gives the protein CASSQLAGVHYNEQFF.

There are many counts of this clonotype. The gene calls are TRBV5-1 and TRBJ2-7, with D hard to call. The germline V gene has CDR1 SGHRS and CDR2 YFSETQ. The CDR3 is 16 amino acids. Trimming pared 4 bases from V and 6 bases from J, leaving 23 bases between. Here the CDR3 reads CASSLGFALSTVEQYF. In nucleotides, the CDR3 is TGCGCCAGCAGCCTAGGGTTCGCTCTCTCTACGGTCGAGCAGTACTTC.

This clonotype was seen many times. The genes are TRBV27 and TRBJ2-7; TRBD1 agrees at 7 bases. The CDR3 length is 15 residues. Germline V CDR1 and CDR2: MNHEY, SMNVEV (reference sequence). V gave up 3 bases and J gave up 1 base; unmatched junction bases: 6. DNA of the CDR3: TGTGCCAGCAGTTTTTCCCCGGGACAGTCCTACGAGCAGTACTTC. It codes for CASSFSPGQSYEQYF.

The chain combines TRBV28 with TRBJ2-3, with 7 nucleotides matching TRBD1. After removal of 4 bases from V and 6 bases from J, the junction contained 4 bases not matched to a gene. The CDR3 spans 13 residues. Germline-derived CDR1 and CDR2 are MDHEN and SYDVKM. The CDR3 sequence: CASSYRGGDTQYF. CDR3 sequence (DNA): TGTGCCAGCAGTTACAGGGGCGGCGATACGCAGTATTTT.

This clonotype was seen ten or more times. J is TRBJ1-2 and V is TRBV5-1, with D unclear. V lost 0 bases and J 7 bases, leaving 16 bases between the germline ends. The germline CDR1 and CDR2 sequences are SGHRS and YFSETQ. This CDR3 comprises 15 residues. The CDR3 DNA sequence: TGCGCCAGCAGCTTGGCGGGCGCGGGTTCTGGTGGCTACACCTTC. Translation gives CASSLAGAGSGGYTF.

The rearrangement uses TRBV20-1 and TRBJ2-7; a weak D match, TRBD2 (6 bases). Trimming pared 4 bases from V and 3 bases from J, leaving 16 bases between. The CDR3 has 14 residues. In germline, CDR1 is DFQATT, CDR2 SNEGSKA (reference sequence). CDR3 nucleotide sequence: TGCAGTGCTATGGGGGGTACCGCTAACTACGAGCAGTACTTC. This encodes CSAMGGTANYEQYF.